A single sample is the source of the 15 T cell receptor beta chains below, sequenced in a study of cytomegalovirus exposure and HLA in healthy donors. The study ran its PCR with 60 Vbeta and 13 Jbeta primers. Libraries were prepared by immunoSEQ multiplex PCR; TCRdb keeps only in-frame clonotypes and omits some of them. The data show roughly 150,000 clones, with approximately 72% seen just once and 1.3% to 1.5% held by the top ten. What was sequenced was PBMCs. Receptors were obtained from a man aged 18 to 30 in good health and CMV-seronegative.

This clone was seen a handful of times. The chain has TRBV27 and TRBJ2-7, with a tentative D call TRBD2 (6 bases). The V end lost 8 bases, the J end lost 3 bases, and 26 bases lay between the germline ends. The CDR3 runs 17 residues. Germline lookup yields CDR1 MNHEY and CDR2 SMNVEV (reference sequence). The CDR3 is CASGDRGRGMSSYEQYF. CDR3 nucleotides: TGTGCCAGCGGGGATAGAGGGCGCGGGATGTCGAGCTACGAGCAGTACTTC.

This chain joins TRBV30 and TRBJ1-2, with D tentatively TRBD1 (6 bases). Trimming cost V 3 bases and J 2 bases, with 19 bases left between them. The CDR3 totals 16 residues. CDR1 GTSNPN and CDR2 SVGIG come from the germline V gene (reference sequence). The DNA for the CDR3 is TGTGCCTGGAGGGGGACATTCCTCCCGGGGAACTATGGCTACACCTTC. This encodes CAWRGTFLPGNYGYTF.

On this clone itself: The same CDR3 also results from other DNA sequences found in this sample. The chain carries TRBV6-5 and TRBJ2-7, with 12 bases aligning to TRBD2. CDR1 is MNHEY and CDR2 is SVGAGI in the germline V gene. This CDR3 comprises 15 residues. J was trimmed by 2 bases and V by 6 bases; bases with no gene match: 5. The CDR3 reads CASSRTSGATYEQYF. As DNA, the CDR3 is TGTGCCAGCAGCCGGACTAGCGGGGCGACCTACGAGCAGTACTTC.

This clone was found once. The chain uses TRBV10-3 and TRBJ2-5; D may be TRBD1 (6 bases). Deletions cut 4 bases from V and 5 bases from J, with 17 bases between. Germline-derived CDR1 and CDR2 are ENHRY and SYGVKD. The length of the CDR3 is 15 residues. The CDR3 nucleotides read TGTGCCATCAGTGCCTCGGACAGCCAGAAGGAGACCCAGTACTTC. Translating gives CAISASDSQKETQYF.

Comments on this clone: A read error may produce the germline difference seen at one junction end. V and J are TRBV7-9 and TRBJ2-7, with 7 bases lining up with TRBD2. The germline V gene has CDR1 SEHNR and CDR2 FQNEAQ (reference sequence). The CDR3 runs 17 residues. CDR3 bases: TGTTCCAGCAGCCCTCTAACCCTTGGCGGGAGCTTCTACGAGCAGTACTTC. It yields the protein CSSSPLTLGGSFYEQYF.

The chain employs TRBV2 and TRBJ2-2; 8 bases agree with TRBD2. This CDR3 contains 16 residues. The ends lost 4 bases at V and 1 base at J; junction bases unmatched: 5. Germline V gives CDR1 SNHLY, CDR2 FYNNEI. The CDR3: CASSGASGRNTGELFF. CDR3 DNA sequence: TGTGCCAGCAGTGGCGCTAGCGGGCGGAACACCGGGGAGCTGTTTTTT.

This clone was seen a handful of times. This chain links TRBV4-3 with TRBJ1-1; TRBD1 aligns across 11 bases. This CDR3 is 15 amino acids long. With V trimmed by 2 bases and J by 6 bases, 5 bases remained unmatched. The germline gives CDR1 LGHNA, CDR2 YSLEER. CDR3: CASSQTGTGGPEAFF. The CDR3, as DNA: TGCGCCAGCAGCCAAACCGGGACAGGGGGGCCTGAAGCTTTCTTT.

This clone was picked up a small number of times. The chain carries TRBV27 and TRBJ2-3; 10 bases are shared with TRBD2. Germline V gene sequence: CDR1 MNHEY, CDR2 SMNVEV (reference sequence). This CDR3 has 15 residues. The J segment lost 2 bases and the V segment lost 6 bases, leaving 5 bases of the junction unmatched. CDR3 DNA sequence: TGTGCCAGCAGGCGAGGACTAGCGGCCACAGATACGCAGTATTTT. This translates into CASRRGLAATDTQYF.

The chain combines TRBV7-9 with TRBJ1-2, with D perhaps matching TRBD1 (6 bases). V gave up 8 bases and J gave up 8 bases, with 12 bases separating them. The CDR3 is made up of 11 amino acids. Germline V gene data show CDR1 as SEHNR and CDR2 as FQNEAQ (reference sequence). The CDR3 protein is CASEGDMGYTF. DNA for the CDR3: TGTGCCAGCGAGGGGGACATGGGCTACACCTTC. The whole variable domain, remainder taken from reference TRBV7-9 and TRBJ1-2, is DTGVSQNPRHKITKRGQNVTFRCDPISEHNRLYWYRQTLGQGPEFLTYFQNEAQLEKSRLLSDRFSAERPKGSFSTLEIQRTEQGDSAMYLCASEGDMGYTFGSGTRLTVV.

V is TRBV4-3 and J is TRBJ2-7; perhaps TRBD2 as D (6 bases). Trimming stripped 6 bases from V and 0 bases from J, with 15 bases between. Germline CDR1 and CDR2: LGHNA and YSLEER. The CDR3 loop spans 15 amino acids. Here the CDR3 reads CASSHTDGSSYEQYF. The CDR3 bases are TGCGCCAGCAGTCACACGGACGGGAGCTCCTACGAGCAGTACTTC.

V gene TRBV10-3 combines with J gene TRBJ2-1, with 7 bases identical to TRBD2. Unmatched junction bases numbered 1, after V lost 6 bases and J lost 2 bases. The CDR3 loop spans 13 amino acids. Germline CDR1 is ENHRY and CDR2 is SYGVKD. This CDR3 is CAIRREPYNEQFF. The CDR3 DNA reads TGTGCCATCAGGCGGGAGCCCTACAATGAGCAGTTCTTC.

This clone was counted between two and nine times. This sequence joins TRBV25-1 and TRBJ2-7; perhaps TRBD1 as D (5 bases). This CDR3 is built from 15 residues. The ends were cut back, 1 base at V and 1 base at J, with 11 bases in the middle. Germline V CDR1 and CDR2: MGHDK, SYGVNS. The CDR3 region is CASSEWGRLSYEQYF. Written as DNA, the CDR3 is TGTGCCAGCAGTGAATGGGGCAGACTTTCCTACGAGCAGTACTTC.

The rearrangement joins TRBV7-9 to TRBJ2-3, with D maybe TRBD2 (5 bases). V was pared by 3 bases and J by 6 bases, with 13 bases between. The CDR3 has 14 residues. CDR1 is SEHNR, CDR2 FQNEAQ, per germline (reference sequence). CDR3 nucleotide sequence: TGTGCCAGCAGCTTGACGGGGTCAACGGATACGCAGTATTTT. It is translated as CASSLTGSTDTQYF.

The chain recombines TRBV7-9 with TRBJ2-7, with TRBD1 as a possible D gene (5 bases). Trimming removed 6 bases at V and 2 bases at J, with 14 bases between. The CDR3 is 14 amino acids. Looked up from germline, CDR1 is SEHNR and CDR2 is FQNEAQ (reference sequence). Here the CDR3 DNA reads TGTGCCAGCAGAGGGGCAGAAAACCCCTACGAGCAGTACTTC. This encodes CASRGAENPYEQYF.

The chain recombines TRBV10-3 with TRBJ2-7; TRBD2 matches at 8 bases. With V trimmed by 0 bases and J by 6 bases, 7 bases remained unmatched. Germline lookup yields CDR1 ENHRY and CDR2 SYGVKD. The CDR3 length is 15 residues. DNA for the CDR3: TGTGCCATCAGTGAGTCAGGGACTAGAGGGCGCGAGCAGTACTTC. Amino acids: CAISESGTRGREQYF.